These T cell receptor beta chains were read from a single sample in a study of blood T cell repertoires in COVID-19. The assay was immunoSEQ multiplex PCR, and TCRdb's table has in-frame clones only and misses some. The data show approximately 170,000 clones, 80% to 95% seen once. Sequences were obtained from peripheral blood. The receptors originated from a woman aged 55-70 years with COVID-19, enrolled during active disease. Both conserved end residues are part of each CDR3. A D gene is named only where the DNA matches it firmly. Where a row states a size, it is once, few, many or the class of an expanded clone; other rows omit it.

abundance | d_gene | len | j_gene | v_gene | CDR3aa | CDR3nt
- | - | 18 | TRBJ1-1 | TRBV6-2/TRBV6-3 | CASSFSPGELIMNTEAFF | TGTGCCAGCAGTTTTTCCCCCGGGGAACTGATAATGAACACTGAAGCTTTCTTT
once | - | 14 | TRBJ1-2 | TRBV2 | CASSEGGSLGPNTF | TGTGCCAGCAGTGAGGGGGGATCACTAGGGCCTAACACCTTC
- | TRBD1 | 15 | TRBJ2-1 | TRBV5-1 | CASSRDRGPYNEQFF | TGCGCCAGCAGCCGGGACAGGGGACCTTACAATGAGCAGTTCTTC
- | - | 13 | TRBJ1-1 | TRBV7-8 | CATKDRLNTEAFF | TGTGCCACGAAAGACAGGTTGAACACTGAAGCTTTCTTT
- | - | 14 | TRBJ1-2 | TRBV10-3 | CAITAQDKSYGYTF | TGTGCCATCACGGCGCAGGACAAAAGCTATGGCTACACCTTC
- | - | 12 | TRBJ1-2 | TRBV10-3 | CAIPADSYGYTF | TGTGCCATCCCGGCGGATTCCTATGGCTACACCTTC
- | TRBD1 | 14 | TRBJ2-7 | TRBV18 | CASSPRGQAYEQYF | TGTGCCAGCTCACCAAGGGGACAGGCCTACGAGCAGTACTTC
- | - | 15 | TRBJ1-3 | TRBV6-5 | CASSYAGGSGNTIYF | TGTGCCAGCAGTTACGCGGGGGGCTCTGGAAACACCATATATTTT
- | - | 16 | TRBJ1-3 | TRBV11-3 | CASSLNVANSGNTIYF | TGTGCCAGCAGCTTGAATGTGGCCAACTCTGGAAACACCATATATTTT
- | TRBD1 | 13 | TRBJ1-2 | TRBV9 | CASSAQGASGYTF | TGTGCCAGCAGCGCACAGGGGGCGAGTGGCTACACCTTC
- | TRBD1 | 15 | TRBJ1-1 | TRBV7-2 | CASSLGRGLDTEAFF | TGTGCCAGCAGCTTAGGAAGGGGGCTGGACACTGAAGCTTTCTTT
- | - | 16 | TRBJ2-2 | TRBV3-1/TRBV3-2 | CASSHTGFLGTGELFF | TGTGCCAGCAGCCACACAGGGTTTTTAGGGACCGGGGAGCTGTTTTTT
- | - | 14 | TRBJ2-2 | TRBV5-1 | CASSLARLTGELFF | TGCGCCAGCAGCTTGGCCAGGCTCACCGGGGAGCTGTTTTTT
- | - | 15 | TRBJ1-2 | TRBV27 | CASSPTQGPNYGYTF | TGTGCCAGCAGTCCCACCCAGGGTCCGAACTATGGCTACACCTTC
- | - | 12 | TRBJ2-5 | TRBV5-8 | CASSLYQETQYF | TGTGCCAGCAGCCTGTACCAAGAGACCCAGTACTTC
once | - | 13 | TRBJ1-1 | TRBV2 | CASKGTGNTEAFF | TGTGCCAGCAAAGGAACAGGCAACACTGAAGCTTTCTTT
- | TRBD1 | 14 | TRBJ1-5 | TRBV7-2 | CASSLGQGNQPQHF | TGTGCCAGCAGCCTTGGACAGGGCAATCAGCCCCAGCATTTT
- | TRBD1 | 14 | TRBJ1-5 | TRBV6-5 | CASSRQGVNQPQHF | TGTGCCAGCAGTCGACAGGGAGTCAATCAGCCCCAGCATTTT
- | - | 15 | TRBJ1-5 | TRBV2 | CASSEVPGDTQPQHF | TGTGCCAGCAGTGAAGTTCCCGGGGATACTCAGCCCCAGCATTTT
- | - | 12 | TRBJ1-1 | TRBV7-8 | CASSLFKTEAFF | TGTGCCAGCAGCCTATTTAAAACTGAAGCTTTCTTT
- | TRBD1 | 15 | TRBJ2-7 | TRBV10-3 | CAISESGQPPTGGSF | TGTGCCATCAGTGAGTCAGGACAGCCACCCACAGGGGGATCCTTC
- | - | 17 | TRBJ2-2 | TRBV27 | CASSLRLFWGDTGELFF | TGTGCCAGCAGTTTACGGCTTTTCTGGGGGGACACCGGGGAGCTGTTTTTT
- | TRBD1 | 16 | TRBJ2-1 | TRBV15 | CATSRDLGQGGNEQFF | TGTGCCACCAGCAGAGATCTCGGACAGGGGGGTAATGAGCAGTTCTTC
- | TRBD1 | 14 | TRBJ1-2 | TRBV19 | CASSLRDRDYGYTF | TGTGCCAGTAGTCTAAGGGACAGGGACTATGGCTACACCTTC
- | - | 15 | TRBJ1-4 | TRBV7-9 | CASSPGDGPNEKLFF | TGTGCCAGCAGCCCGGGGGACGGACCGAATGAAAAACTGTTTTTT
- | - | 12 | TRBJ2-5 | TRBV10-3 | CAISEPRETQYF | TGTGCCATCAGTGAGCCTCGGGAGACCCAGTACTTC
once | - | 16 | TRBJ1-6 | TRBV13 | CASSLGLGRDDSPLHF | TGTGCCAGCAGCTTAGGCCTCGGCAGGGATGATTCACCCCTCCACTTT
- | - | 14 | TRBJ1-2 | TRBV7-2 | CASSLAASAYGYTF | TGTGCCAGCAGCTTAGCGGCCAGCGCCTATGGCTACACCTTC
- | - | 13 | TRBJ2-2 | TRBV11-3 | CASSLFLTGELFF | TGTGCCAGCAGTTTGTTTCTGACCGGGGAGCTGTTTTTT
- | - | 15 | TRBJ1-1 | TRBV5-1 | CASSLEMGVNTEAFF | TGCGCCAGCAGCTTGGAGATGGGCGTGAACACTGAAGCTTTCTTT
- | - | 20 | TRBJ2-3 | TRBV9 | CASSVCVRLGWGPEADTQYF | TGTGCCAGCAGCGTATGCGTTCGTTTGGGGTGGGGGCCCGAGGCGGATACGCAGTATTTT